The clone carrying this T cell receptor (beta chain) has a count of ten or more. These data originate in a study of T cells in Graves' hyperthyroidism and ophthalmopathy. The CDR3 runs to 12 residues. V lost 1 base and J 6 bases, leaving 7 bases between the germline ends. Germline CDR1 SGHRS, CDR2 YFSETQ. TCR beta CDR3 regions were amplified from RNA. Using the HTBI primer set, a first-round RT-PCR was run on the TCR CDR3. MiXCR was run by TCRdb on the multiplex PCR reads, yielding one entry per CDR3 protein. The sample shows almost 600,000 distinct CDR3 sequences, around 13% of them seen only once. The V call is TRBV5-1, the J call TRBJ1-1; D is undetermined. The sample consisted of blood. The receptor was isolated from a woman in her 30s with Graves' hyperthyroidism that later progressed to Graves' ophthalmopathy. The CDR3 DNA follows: TGCGCCAGCAGCTTGTTTGGACCTGAAGCTTTCTTT. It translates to CASSLFGPEAFF.